Detailed here is one T cell receptor (beta chain). This sample is part of a study of T cell responses to AZD1222 COVID-19 vaccine. Clones were read by immunoSEQ multiplex PCR, and TCRdb kept only the in-frame ones, dropping some. The repertoire holds 100,000 or so clones, about 90% seen once, with about 3% in the top ten. CDR1 is SGHVS, CDR2 FQNEAQ, per germline. The V end was cut by 1 base, the J end by 4 bases, with 11 bases between. The CDR3 loop spans 14 amino acids. Specimen: peripheral blood, collected 28 days after the second AZD1222 dose. This chain links TRBV7-8 with TRBJ2-7, with D possibly matching TRBD1 (5 bases). This clonotype was sampled from an adult who received the AZD1222 COVID-19 vaccine. CDR3: CASSLGTPGYEQYF. In nucleotides, the CDR3 is TGTGCCAGCAGCTTAGGGACACCCGGTTACGAGCAGTACTTC.